These T cell receptor beta chains were read from a single sample in a study of control samples from healthy donors and cancer patients. Data came from immunoSEQ multiplex PCR; TCRdb stores just in-frame clones and leaves some out. The table includes around 100,000 clones, approximately 92% detected once. Input material: blood. The receptors derive from a human donor in good health. The donor label of this sample is uncertain. CDR3s include the opening cysteine and the closing phenylalanine or tryptophan. Fields, in order: clone size, V gene, D gene, J gene, CDR3 protein, CDR3 DNA. D genes are given only for firm matches. Clone size, where shown, is once, few, many, or a class for clones that have expanded.

clone_size: NA
v_call: TRBV10-3
d_call: TRBD1
j_call: TRBJ1-3
cdr3_aa: CATLGTASGNTIYF
cdr3_nt: TGTGCCACCTTAGGGACAGCCTCTGGAAACACCATATATTTT

clone_size: once
v_call: TRBV18
d_call: NA
j_call: TRBJ2-1
cdr3_aa: CASSPTLDNNEQFF
cdr3_nt: TGTGCCAGCTCCCCGACTTTGGACAACAATGAGCAGTTCTTC

clone_size: NA
v_call: TRBV5-1
d_call: TRBD2
j_call: TRBJ2-1
cdr3_aa: CASSLALGTSHNEQFF
cdr3_nt: TGCGCCAGCAGCTTGGCCCTAGGGACTAGTCACAATGAGCAGTTCTTC

clone_size: NA
v_call: TRBV2
d_call: NA
j_call: TRBJ2-3
cdr3_aa: CASGGPREDTQYF
cdr3_nt: TGTGCCAGCGGGGGGCCCCGGGAAGATACGCAGTATTTT

clone_size: NA
v_call: TRBV13
d_call: NA
j_call: TRBJ2-1
cdr3_aa: CASSLGGRYNEQFF
cdr3_nt: TGTGCCAGCAGCTTAGGGGGTCGCTACAATGAGCAGTTCTTC

clone_size: NA
v_call: TRBV30
d_call: NA
j_call: TRBJ1-1
cdr3_aa: CAWSVVGGNTEAFF
cdr3_nt: TGTGCCTGGAGTGTCGTGGGAGGGAACACTGAAGCTTTCTTT

clone_size: NA
v_call: TRBV5-1
d_call: TRBD1
j_call: TRBJ1-5
cdr3_aa: CASSPGQGRQPQHF
cdr3_nt: TGCGCCAGCAGCCCGGGACAGGGTAGACAGCCCCAGCATTTT

clone_size: few
v_call: TRBV19
d_call: NA
j_call: TRBJ2-3
cdr3_aa: CASSHQGNTDTQYF
cdr3_nt: TGTGCCAGTTCTCATCAGGGGAACACAGATACGCAGTATTTT

clone_size: NA
v_call: TRBV5-1
d_call: TRBD1
j_call: TRBJ1-1
cdr3_aa: CASSRATGAMNTEAFF
cdr3_nt: TGCGCCAGCAGCCGAGCGACAGGGGCTATGAACACTGAAGCTTTCTTT

clone_size: NA
v_call: TRBV24-1
d_call: NA
j_call: TRBJ1-5
cdr3_aa: CATSDMRDQPQHF
cdr3_nt: TGTGCCACCAGTGATATGCGAGATCAGCCCCAGCATTTT

clone_size: NA
v_call: TRBV2
d_call: NA
j_call: TRBJ2-1
cdr3_aa: CASSDRQGTYNEQFF
cdr3_nt: TGTGCCAGCAGTGATAGGCAGGGGACATACAATGAGCAGTTCTTC

clone_size: NA
v_call: TRBV5-1
d_call: TRBD1
j_call: TRBJ1-4
cdr3_aa: CASSSGTGREKLFF
cdr3_nt: TGCGCCAGCAGCTCGGGGACAGGGCGCGAAAAACTGTTTTTT

clone_size: NA
v_call: TRBV7-6
d_call: NA
j_call: TRBJ1-2
cdr3_aa: CASSFTGGYGYTF
cdr3_nt: TGTGCCAGCAGCTTTACGGGGGGGTATGGCTACACCTTC

clone_size: NA
v_call: TRBV7-2
d_call: NA
j_call: TRBJ1-6
cdr3_aa: CASSLVIGGSSYNSPLHF
cdr3_nt: TGTGCCAGCAGCTTAGTTATTGGCGGGTCCTCCTATAATTCACCCCTCCACTTT

clone_size: NA
v_call: TRBV11-2
d_call: NA
j_call: TRBJ1-5
cdr3_aa: CASSLPTTHQPQHF
cdr3_nt: TGTGCCAGCAGCCTACCCACGACGCATCAGCCCCAGCATTTT

clone_size: NA
v_call: TRBV6-5
d_call: TRBD1
j_call: TRBJ1-2
cdr3_aa: CASSLGQGFRYGYTF
cdr3_nt: TGTGCCAGCAGCTTGGGACAGGGGTTTCGCTATGGCTACACCTTC

clone_size: NA
v_call: TRBV28
d_call: NA
j_call: TRBJ1-1
cdr3_aa: CASSSRVGTEAFF
cdr3_nt: TGTGCCAGCAGTTCCCGCGTAGGAACTGAAGCTTTCTTT

clone_size: once
v_call: TRBV5-6
d_call: NA
j_call: TRBJ2-4
cdr3_aa: CASSSIPTGGAKNIQYF
cdr3_nt: TGTGCCAGCAGCTCCATACCAACGGGGGGCGCCAAAAACATTCAGTACTTC

clone_size: once
v_call: TRBV6-1
d_call: TRBD2
j_call: TRBJ2-7
cdr3_aa: CASSEGTSGLYEQYF
cdr3_nt: TGTGCCAGCAGTGAGGGGACTAGCGGACTTTACGAGCAGTACTTC

clone_size: NA
v_call: TRBV3-1/TRBV3-2
d_call: NA
j_call: TRBJ1-3
cdr3_aa: CASSQAGKNTIYF
cdr3_nt: TGTGCCAGCAGCCAAGCGGGGAAGAACACCATATATTTT

clone_size: NA
v_call: TRBV6-5
d_call: NA
j_call: TRBJ2-1
cdr3_aa: CASSYGGLGSYNEQFF
cdr3_nt: TGTGCCAGCAGTTACGGGGGGCTCGGCTCCTACAATGAGCAGTTCTTC

clone_size: NA
v_call: TRBV3-1/TRBV3-2
d_call: NA
j_call: TRBJ2-1
cdr3_aa: CASSRETGPSYNEQFF
cdr3_nt: TGTGCCAGCAGCCGAGAAACAGGGCCCTCCTACAATGAGCAGTTCTTC

clone_size: once
v_call: TRBV6-1
d_call: NA
j_call: TRBJ1-4
cdr3_aa: CASSEVTRATSGKLFF
cdr3_nt: TGTGCCAGCAGTGAAGTAACCCGGGCTACGTCGGGAAAACTGTTTTTT

clone_size: NA
v_call: TRBV19
d_call: NA
j_call: TRBJ1-4
cdr3_aa: CASSIGGRGEKLFF
cdr3_nt: TGTGCCAGTAGTATTGGGGGACGGGGTGAAAAACTGTTTTTT

clone_size: NA
v_call: TRBV30
d_call: NA
j_call: TRBJ2-1
cdr3_aa: CAWSVRGDEQFF
cdr3_nt: TGTGCCTGGAGTGTACGAGGGGATGAGCAGTTCTTC

clone_size: NA
v_call: TRBV12-3/TRBV12-4
d_call: NA
j_call: TRBJ1-1
cdr3_aa: CASGPGPPAFF
cdr3_nt: TGTGCCAGCGGGCCGGGACCCCCAGCTTTCTTT

clone_size: NA
v_call: TRBV7-9
d_call: NA
j_call: TRBJ2-2
cdr3_aa: CASSLVQGPPGELFF
cdr3_nt: TGTGCCAGCAGCTTAGTCCAGGGTCCCCCCGGGGAGCTGTTTTTT

clone_size: medium-sized
v_call: TRBV4-3
d_call: NA
j_call: TRBJ1-5
cdr3_aa: CASSQYRDQPQHF
cdr3_nt: TGCGCCAGCAGCCAATACAGGGATCAGCCCCAGCATTTT

clone_size: NA
v_call: TRBV3-1/TRBV3-2
d_call: NA
j_call: TRBJ1-6
cdr3_aa: CASSQEGGRGGPGSYNSPLHF
cdr3_nt: TGTGCCAGCAGCCAAGAAGGGGGGAGGGGGGGCCCGGGCTCCTATAATTCACCCCTCCACTTT

clone_size: once
v_call: TRBV19
d_call: NA
j_call: TRBJ1-1
cdr3_aa: CASSPAAASRTFF
cdr3_nt: TGTGCCAGTAGTCCTGCCGCGGCCTCCCGAACTTTCTTT

clone_size: NA
v_call: TRBV6-2/TRBV6-3
d_call: TRBD1
j_call: TRBJ1-6
cdr3_aa: CASSYPETGFDSPLHF
cdr3_nt: TGTGCCAGCAGTTACCCGGAGACAGGGTTCGATTCACCCCTCCACTTT

clone_size: NA
v_call: TRBV5-1
d_call: TRBD1
j_call: TRBJ1-1
cdr3_aa: CASSLGQGPEAFF
cdr3_nt: TGCGCCAGCAGCTTAGGACAGGGCCCTGAAGCTTTCTTT

clone_size: NA
v_call: TRBV7-2
d_call: TRBD1
j_call: TRBJ2-3
cdr3_aa: CASSSGQADTQYF
cdr3_nt: TGTGCCAGCAGCTCGGGACAGGCAGATACGCAGTATTTT

clone_size: NA
v_call: TRBV19
d_call: NA
j_call: TRBJ1-1
cdr3_aa: CASSQGASTEAFF
cdr3_nt: TGTGCCAGTAGTCAGGGCGCGAGCACTGAAGCTTTCTTT

clone_size: NA
v_call: TRBV19
d_call: NA
j_call: TRBJ2-2
cdr3_aa: CASSREAPRTGELFF
cdr3_nt: TGTGCCAGTTCCAGGGAGGCCCCGAGGACCGGGGAGCTGTTTTTT

clone_size: NA
v_call: TRBV7-9
d_call: TRBD2
j_call: TRBJ2-1
cdr3_aa: CASNRGDAYNEQFF
cdr3_nt: TGTGCCAGCAATCGGGGGGACGCCTACAATGAGCAGTTCTTC

clone_size: NA
v_call: TRBV11-2
d_call: TRBD2
j_call: TRBJ2-5
cdr3_aa: CASSLDSGLAGGETQYF
cdr3_nt: TGTGCCAGCAGCTTAGACAGCGGGCTAGCGGGGGGAGAGACCCAGTACTTC

clone_size: NA
v_call: TRBV5-1
d_call: NA
j_call: TRBJ1-2
cdr3_aa: CASSLGQGKGYTF
cdr3_nt: TGCGCCAGCAGCTTGGGTCAGGGTAAAGGCTACACCTTC

clone_size: NA
v_call: TRBV15
d_call: NA
j_call: TRBJ2-2
cdr3_aa: CATSRDWGTGELFF
cdr3_nt: TGTGCCACCAGCAGAGATTGGGGGACCGGGGAGCTGTTTTTT

clone_size: NA
v_call: TRBV6-5
d_call: NA
j_call: TRBJ1-3
cdr3_aa: CASRNGGGNTIYF
cdr3_nt: TGTGCCAGCAGGAACGGCGGTGGAAACACCATATATTTT

clone_size: NA
v_call: TRBV12-5
d_call: NA
j_call: TRBJ2-1
cdr3_aa: CASMSGGSSYNEQFF
cdr3_nt: TGTGCTAGCATGTCGGGGGGCAGCTCCTACAATGAGCAGTTCTTC

clone_size: NA
v_call: TRBV7-2
d_call: TRBD1
j_call: TRBJ1-2
cdr3_aa: CASSLAGTGRGGYTF
cdr3_nt: TGTGCCAGCAGCTTAGCCGGGACAGGGAGAGGTGGCTACACCTTC

clone_size: NA
v_call: TRBV5-1
d_call: NA
j_call: TRBJ1-4
cdr3_aa: CASSLEEEKLFF
cdr3_nt: TGCGCCAGCAGCTTGGAGGAGGAAAAACTGTTTTTT

clone_size: NA
v_call: TRBV12-5
d_call: NA
j_call: TRBJ1-1
cdr3_aa: CASGQRPNTEAFF
cdr3_nt: TGTGCTAGTGGGCAGAGACCAAACACTGAAGCTTTCTTT

clone_size: NA
v_call: TRBV21-1
d_call: NA
j_call: TRBJ1-1
cdr3_aa: CASRTNGDLNTEAFF
cdr3_nt: TGTGCCAGCAGGACTAACGGTGACTTGAACACTGAAGCTTTCTTT